This T cell receptor beta chain was captured by sequencing in a study of regulatory T cells. Remarks on this clone: What it binds is not known.

Patients aged 2 to 39 years had fewer naive T cells. Sorting split CD4+ cells into CD25-high CD127-low Tregs and CD25-low CD127-high conventional T cells. Amplification used 52 TRBV primers and 13 TRBJ primers. Clones were read by immunoSEQ multiplex PCR, and TCRdb kept only the in-frame ones, dropping some. Altogether tens of thousands of clones are present, 88% being singletons, with the ten largest covering 1.3%. Findings and caveats of the study: Regulatory T cells showed the strongest V-J pair restriction and V/J gene skewing among patient repertoires. In CD3G-deficient patients, conventional CD4+ T cells were enriched for hydrophobic CDR3 residues at positions 6 and 7.

The TCR comes from a child between 10 and 17 years old with CD3G deficiency. What was sequenced was conventional CD4+ T cells sorted from blood.

The CDR3 loop is CASSRYQGNYGYTF. CDR3 nucleotides: TGTGCCAGCAGCCGCTACCAGGGAAACTATGGCTACACCTTC. The rearrangement joins TRBV28 to TRBJ1-2; D perhaps matches TRBD1 (5 bases). The germline V and J ends were trimmed by 6 bases and 2 bases, with 13 bases remaining between them. Germline CDR1 is MDHEN and CDR2 is SYDVKM. The CDR3 runs to 14 residues.